This TCR beta chain was documented in a study of shared clonotypes between healthy human individuals (dated by TCRdb to the early 2020s). In terms of the full investigation: A few men and two women, aged 18 to 49 years, made up the cohort. For each donor, CD4 naive and CD4 memory were each given three plates, CD8 naive was given two plates, and CD8 memory was given one plate. To estimate repertoire size and how much clonotype sharing occurs between individuals, the study deeply sequenced the blood TCR repertoires of five healthy adults. Libraries were prepared and TCR repertoires were sequenced by different laboratories using diverse techniques, in order to increase sequencing depth and limit assay-specific biases. Between about 0.94 and 8.9 billion PBMCs per donor were obtained by leukapheresis.

The germline V gene sets CDR1 to MDHEN and CDR2 to SYDVKM. Trimming removed 6 bases from V and 6 bases from J; the gene matches leave 12 bases unexplained. Reading from cysteine to phenylalanine, the CDR3 counts 15 amino acids. CDR3 DNA only is kept here, 45 bases in frame from base 1. The research as a whole found: Rarefaction of sorted-subset datasets indicated incomplete sequencing despite the large sequencing depth. The small number of donors limited the genetic and exposure-history diversity represented. Pairwise subsampling indicated that sequencing depth was expected to affect the degree of clonotype sharing among donors. Naive subsets generally had larger estimated clonotype richness than memory subsets. About 4.5% of naive CD4, 3.5% of naive CD8, roughly 2.4% of memory CD4, and 0.35% to 0.4% of memory CD8 clonotypes were shared across four donors. Only blood was sampled, and tissue TCR repertoires likely differ from those in blood. Compared with non-shared clonotypes, the clonotypes found in all four sorted-subset donors had higher generation probabilities.

Using the deep immunoSEQ assay, multiplex PCR amplified TCR CDR3 regions from genomic DNA. Extracted genomic DNA from each cell subset was distributed evenly across all wells of several immunoSEQ 96-well plates, and each plate was treated as a replicate. Each replicate PCR for sorted subsets received 200 ng genomic DNA, equal to about 29,000 T cell genomes. Purified libraries were measured with a Qubit 3.0 fluorometer, size-checked on a Bioanalyzer 2100, and measured again with the KAPA Library Quantification kit. Every immunoSEQ 96-well plate was sequenced on a separate single-read 150-cycle Illumina NextSeq 550 flow cell. On the authors' methods: The immunoSEQ output contained only junctional sequences without quality scores, so filtering could not match that applied to full-length reads. Sequences were annotated with PyIR, a Python wrapper for IgBLAST v1.9, using IMGT germline references to assign V/J genes and CDR3. Any read was removed if the V/J assignment was weak (E-value above 1e-6), the CDR3 was missing, or the read contained stop codons, out-of-frame junctions, or ambiguous translated residues. A V3J clonotype was defined by an identical inferred V gene, J gene, and CDR3 amino acid sequence. Percentage overlap between repertoires was calculated by dividing the number of shared unique clonotypes by the size of the smaller repertoire. Repertoire richness was assessed with RTK rarefaction, the Chao1 estimator, and Recon v2.1 estimates of unobserved clonotypes. OLGA was used to compute generation probabilities for all TCRbeta clonotypes that the gDNA method yielded from a handful of donors. Drawn from immuneACCESS, this table holds only the in-frame rearrangements with V and J called that TCRdb kept. Clones are partly lost; checked studies trace under half to an unresolved V gene and leave the rest unexplained. V, J and clone size are taken as reported in that table, and D and trimming were inferred from the DNA itself. This sample has 650,000 to 800,000 clones in its table, and about 91% of those were observed once. In total, the top ten clones hold roughly 24% of the sample.

Comments on this clone: Its antigen target is currently unknown. Base qualities were left out, and no much larger clone turns up one base away.

For the CD8 naive samples, CD45RO-negative cells were positively selected for CCR7, yielding a CD45RA+CCR7+ population from which TemRA cells were excluded. Healthy HIV-negative adults with no recently reported acute infections or vaccinations were included as donors. Only Caucasian adults living in Nashville, Tennessee, USA were represented among the donors. After blood collection by leukapheresis, PBMCs were isolated using Ficoll-Histopaque density gradient centrifugation and then cryopreserved in the vapor phase of liquid nitrogen. Analytical flow cytometry was used to check the purity and quantity of every magnetically sorted T cell population. Genomic DNA was isolated from every sorted fraction and measured by UV absorbance on a Nanodrop 2000c.

The chain joins TRBV28 to TRBJ2-3, with 7 junctional bases fitting TRBD2. This TCR derives from a man younger than 45 in good health. The sequencing sample was made of naive CD8+ T cells sorted from blood. The sample's cell subset or site label is to be understood as: CD45RA+CCR7+. The CDR3 has the sequence CASSPLAELTDTQYF. The DNA reads TGTGCCAGCAGCCCTCTAGCGGAACTCACGGATACGCAGTATTTT.